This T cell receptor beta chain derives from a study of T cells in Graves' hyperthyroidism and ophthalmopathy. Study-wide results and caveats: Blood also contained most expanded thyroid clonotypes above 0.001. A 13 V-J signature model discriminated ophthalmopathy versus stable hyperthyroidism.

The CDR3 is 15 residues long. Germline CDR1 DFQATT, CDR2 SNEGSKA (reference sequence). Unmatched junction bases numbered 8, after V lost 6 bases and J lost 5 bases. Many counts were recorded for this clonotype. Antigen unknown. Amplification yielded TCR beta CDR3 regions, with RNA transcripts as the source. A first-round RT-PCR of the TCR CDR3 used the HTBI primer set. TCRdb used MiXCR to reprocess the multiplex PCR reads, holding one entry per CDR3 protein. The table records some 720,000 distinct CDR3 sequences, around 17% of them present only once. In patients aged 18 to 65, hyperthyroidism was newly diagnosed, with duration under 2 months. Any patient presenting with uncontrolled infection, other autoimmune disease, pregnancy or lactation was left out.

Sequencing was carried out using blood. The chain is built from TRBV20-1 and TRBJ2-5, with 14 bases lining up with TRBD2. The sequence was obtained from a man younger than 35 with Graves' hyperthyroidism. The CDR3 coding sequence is TGCAGTGCAACGACTAGCGGGAGGGCCTGGGAGACCCAGTACTTC. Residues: CSATTSGRAWETQYF.